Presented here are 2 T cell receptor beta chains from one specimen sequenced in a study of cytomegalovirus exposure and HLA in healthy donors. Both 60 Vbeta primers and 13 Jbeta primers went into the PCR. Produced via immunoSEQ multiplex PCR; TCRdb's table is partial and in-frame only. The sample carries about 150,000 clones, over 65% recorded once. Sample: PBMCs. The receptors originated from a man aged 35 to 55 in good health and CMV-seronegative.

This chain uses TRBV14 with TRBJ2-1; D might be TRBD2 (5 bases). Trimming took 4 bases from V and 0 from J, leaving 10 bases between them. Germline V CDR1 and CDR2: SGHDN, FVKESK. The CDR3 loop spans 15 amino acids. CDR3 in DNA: TGTGCCAGCAGCCGGACTCTATACTCCTACAATGAGCAGTTCTTC. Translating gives CASSRTLYSYNEQFF.

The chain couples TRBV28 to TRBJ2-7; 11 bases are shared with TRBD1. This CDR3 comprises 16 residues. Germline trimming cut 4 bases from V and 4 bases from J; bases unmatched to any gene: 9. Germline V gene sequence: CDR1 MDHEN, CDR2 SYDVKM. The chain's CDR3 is CASSSPGTGGKYEQYF. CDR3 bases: TGTGCCAGCAGTTCCCCCGGGACAGGGGGTAAATACGAGCAGTACTTC.